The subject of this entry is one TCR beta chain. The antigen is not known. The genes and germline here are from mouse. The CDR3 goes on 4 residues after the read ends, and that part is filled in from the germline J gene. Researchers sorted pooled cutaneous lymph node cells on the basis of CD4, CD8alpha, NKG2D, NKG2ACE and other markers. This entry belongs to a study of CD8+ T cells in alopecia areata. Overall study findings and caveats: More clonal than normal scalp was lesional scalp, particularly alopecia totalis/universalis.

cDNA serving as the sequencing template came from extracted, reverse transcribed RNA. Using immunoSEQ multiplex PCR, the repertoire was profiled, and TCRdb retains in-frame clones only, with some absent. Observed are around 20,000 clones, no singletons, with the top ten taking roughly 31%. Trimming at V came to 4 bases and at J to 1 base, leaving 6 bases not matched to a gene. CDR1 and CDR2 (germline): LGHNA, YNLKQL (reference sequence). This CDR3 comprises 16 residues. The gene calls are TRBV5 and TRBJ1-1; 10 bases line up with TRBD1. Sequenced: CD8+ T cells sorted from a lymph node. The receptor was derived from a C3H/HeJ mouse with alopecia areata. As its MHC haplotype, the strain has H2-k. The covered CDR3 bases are TGTGCCAGCAGCCCCGGGACAGGGGTCCTAAACACA. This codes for CASSPGTGVLNT. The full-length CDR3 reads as CASSPGTGVLNTEVFF.